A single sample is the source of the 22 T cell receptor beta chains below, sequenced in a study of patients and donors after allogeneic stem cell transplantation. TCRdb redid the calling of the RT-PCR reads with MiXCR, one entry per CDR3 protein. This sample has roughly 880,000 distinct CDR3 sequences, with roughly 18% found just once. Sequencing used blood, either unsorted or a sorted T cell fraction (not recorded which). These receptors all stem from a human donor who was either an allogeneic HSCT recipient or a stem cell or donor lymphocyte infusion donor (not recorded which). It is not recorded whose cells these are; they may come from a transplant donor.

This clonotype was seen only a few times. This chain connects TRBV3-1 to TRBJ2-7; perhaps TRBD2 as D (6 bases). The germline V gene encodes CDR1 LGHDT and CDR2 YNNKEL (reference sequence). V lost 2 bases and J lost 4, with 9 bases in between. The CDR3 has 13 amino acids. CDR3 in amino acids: CASSQRRVYEQYF. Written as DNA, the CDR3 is TGTGCCAGCAGCCAACGGAGGGTGTACGAGCAGTACTTC.

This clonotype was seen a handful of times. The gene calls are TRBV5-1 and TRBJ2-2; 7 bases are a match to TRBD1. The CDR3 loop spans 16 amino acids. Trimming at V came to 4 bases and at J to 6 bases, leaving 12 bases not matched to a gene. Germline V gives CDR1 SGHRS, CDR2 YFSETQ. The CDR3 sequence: CASSVEWTGTAGELFF. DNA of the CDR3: TGCGCCAGCAGCGTAGAATGGACAGGCACGGCCGGGGAGCTGTTTTTT.

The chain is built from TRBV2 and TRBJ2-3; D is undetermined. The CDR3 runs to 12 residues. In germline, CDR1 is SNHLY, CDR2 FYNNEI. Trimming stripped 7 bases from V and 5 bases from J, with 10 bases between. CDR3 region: CASTRTEDTQYF. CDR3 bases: TGTGCCAGCACTCGGACCGAAGATACGCAGTATTTT.

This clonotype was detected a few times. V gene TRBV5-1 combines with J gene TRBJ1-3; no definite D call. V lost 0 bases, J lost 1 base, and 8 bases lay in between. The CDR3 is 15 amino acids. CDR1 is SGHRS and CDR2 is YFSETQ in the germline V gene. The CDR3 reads CASSLDTGSGNTIYF. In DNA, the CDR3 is TGCGCCAGCAGCTTGGATACGGGATCTGGAAACACCATATATTTT.

The CDR3 reads CASIGQESYEQYF. The CDR3 nucleotides are TGTGCCAGCATTGGACAGGAGTCCTACGAGCAGTACTTC. The chain recombines TRBV2 with TRBJ2-7; 7 bases are a match to TRBD1. The V gene's germline CDR1 is SNHLY and CDR2 FYNNEI. The CDR3 is made up of 13 amino acids. V lost 7 bases to trimming and J lost 1 base; unmatched junction nucleotides: 4.

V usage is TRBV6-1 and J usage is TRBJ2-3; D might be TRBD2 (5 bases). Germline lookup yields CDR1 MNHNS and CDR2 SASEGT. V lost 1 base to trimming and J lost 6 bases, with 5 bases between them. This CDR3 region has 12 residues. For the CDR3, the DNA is TGTGCCAGCAGTGAAGGGAGGGATACGCAGTATTTT. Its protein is CASSEGRDTQYF.

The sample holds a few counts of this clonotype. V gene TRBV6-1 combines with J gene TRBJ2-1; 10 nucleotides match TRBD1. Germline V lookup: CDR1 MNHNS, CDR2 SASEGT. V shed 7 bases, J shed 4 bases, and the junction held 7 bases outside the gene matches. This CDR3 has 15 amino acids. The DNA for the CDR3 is TGTGCCAGCAACCGGGACAGGGGTCGATACAATGAGCAGTTCTTC. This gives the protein CASNRDRGRYNEQFF.

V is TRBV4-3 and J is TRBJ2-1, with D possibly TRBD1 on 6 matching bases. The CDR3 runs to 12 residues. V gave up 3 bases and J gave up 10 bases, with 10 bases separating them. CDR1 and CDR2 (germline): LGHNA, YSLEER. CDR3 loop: CASSHITGEQFF. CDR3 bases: TGCGCCAGCAGCCATATAACAGGGGAGCAGTTCTTC.

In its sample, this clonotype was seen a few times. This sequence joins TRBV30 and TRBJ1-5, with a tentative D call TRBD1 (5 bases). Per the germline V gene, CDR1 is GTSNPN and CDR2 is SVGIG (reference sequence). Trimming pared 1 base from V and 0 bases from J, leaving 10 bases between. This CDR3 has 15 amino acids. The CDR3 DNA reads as TGTGCCTGGAGTGGGGGGTGGGGTAGCAATCAGCCCCAGCATTTT. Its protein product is CAWSGGWGSNQPQHF.

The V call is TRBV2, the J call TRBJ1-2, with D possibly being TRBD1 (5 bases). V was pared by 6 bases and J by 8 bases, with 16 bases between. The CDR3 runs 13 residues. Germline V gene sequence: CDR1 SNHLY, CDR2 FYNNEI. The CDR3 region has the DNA TGTGCCAGCAGAACCGCGGGGGTACGAGGCTACACCTTC. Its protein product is CASRTAGVRGYTF.

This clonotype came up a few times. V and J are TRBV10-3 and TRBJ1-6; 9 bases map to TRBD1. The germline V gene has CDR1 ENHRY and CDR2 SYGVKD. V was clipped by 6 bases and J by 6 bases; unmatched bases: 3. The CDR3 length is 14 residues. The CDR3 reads CAISDRGGNSPLHF. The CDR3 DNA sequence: TGTGCCATCAGCGACAGGGGGGGTAATTCACCCCTCCACTTT.

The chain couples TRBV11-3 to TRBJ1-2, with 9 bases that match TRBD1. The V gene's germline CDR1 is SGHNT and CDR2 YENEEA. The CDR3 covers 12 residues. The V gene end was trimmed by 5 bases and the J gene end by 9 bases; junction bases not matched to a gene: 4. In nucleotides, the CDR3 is TGTGCCAGCAGCAAACAGGGGGCTAGCTACACCTTC. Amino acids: CASSKQGASYTF. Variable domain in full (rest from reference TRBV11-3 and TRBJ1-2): EAGVVQSPRYKIIEKKQPVAFWCNPISGHNTLYWYLQNLGQGPELLIRYENEEAVDDSQLPKDRFSAERLKGVDSTLKIQPAELGDSAVYLCASSKQGASYTFGSGTRLTVV.

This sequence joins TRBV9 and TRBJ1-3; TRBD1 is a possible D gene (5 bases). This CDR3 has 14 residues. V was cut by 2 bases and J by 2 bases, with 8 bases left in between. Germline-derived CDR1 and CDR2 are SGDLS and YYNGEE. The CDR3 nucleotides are TGTGCCAGCAGCGTTACGGGGGCTGGAAACACCATATATTTT. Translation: CASSVTGAGNTIYF.

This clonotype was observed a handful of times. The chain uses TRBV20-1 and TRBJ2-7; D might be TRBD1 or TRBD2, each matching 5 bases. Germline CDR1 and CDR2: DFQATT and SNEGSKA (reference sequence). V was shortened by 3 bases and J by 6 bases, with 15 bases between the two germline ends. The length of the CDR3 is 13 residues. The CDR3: CSASSYTGREQYF. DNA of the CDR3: TGCAGTGCTAGTAGCTACACGGGGCGCGAGCAGTACTTC.

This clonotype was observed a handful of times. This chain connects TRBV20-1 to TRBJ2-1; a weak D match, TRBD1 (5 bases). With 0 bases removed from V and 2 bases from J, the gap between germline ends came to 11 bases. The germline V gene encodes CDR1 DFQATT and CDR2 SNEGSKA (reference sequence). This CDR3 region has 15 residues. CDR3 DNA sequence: TGCAGTGCTAGAGATCAGGGCCAAACCTACAATGAGCAGTTCTTC. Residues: CSARDQGQTYNEQFF.

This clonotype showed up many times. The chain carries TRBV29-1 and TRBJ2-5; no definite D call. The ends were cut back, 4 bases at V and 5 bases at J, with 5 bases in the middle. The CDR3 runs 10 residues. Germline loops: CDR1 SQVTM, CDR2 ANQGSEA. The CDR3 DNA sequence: TGCAGCGTTGGCGAGGAGACCCAGTACTTC. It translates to CSVGEETQYF.

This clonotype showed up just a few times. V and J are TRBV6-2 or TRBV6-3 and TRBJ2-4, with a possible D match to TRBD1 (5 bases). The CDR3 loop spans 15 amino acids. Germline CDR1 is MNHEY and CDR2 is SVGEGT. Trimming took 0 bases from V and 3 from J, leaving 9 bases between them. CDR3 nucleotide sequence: TGTGCCAGCAGTTACTCTCCGGACAACAAAAACATTCAGTACTTC. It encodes CASSYSPDNKNIQYF.

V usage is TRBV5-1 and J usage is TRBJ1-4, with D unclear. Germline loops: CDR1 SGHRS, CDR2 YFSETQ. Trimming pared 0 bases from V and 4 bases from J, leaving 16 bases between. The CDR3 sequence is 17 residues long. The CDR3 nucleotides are TGCGCCAGCAGCTTGGTGGGAACGGCAAGCCTTAATGAAAAACTGTTTTTT. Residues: CASSLVGTASLNEKLFF. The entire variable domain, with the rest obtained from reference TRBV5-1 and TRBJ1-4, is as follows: KAGVTQTPRYLIKTRGQQVTLSCSPISGHRSVSWYQQTPGQGLQFLFEYFSETQRNKGNFPGRFSGRQFSNSRSEMNVSTLELGDSALYLCASSLVGTASLNEKLFFGSGTQLSVL.

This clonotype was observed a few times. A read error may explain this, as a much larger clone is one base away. CDR3 in DNA: TGTGCCAGCAGATCGGGACAGGGCTATGGCTACACCTTC. This sequence encodes CASRSGQGYGYTF. The chain links TRBV12-3 or TRBV12-4 to TRBJ1-2; 9 bases agree with TRBD1. The CDR3 is made up of 13 amino acids. The V segment lost 6 bases and the J segment 4 bases; nucleotides outside the gene matches: 3.

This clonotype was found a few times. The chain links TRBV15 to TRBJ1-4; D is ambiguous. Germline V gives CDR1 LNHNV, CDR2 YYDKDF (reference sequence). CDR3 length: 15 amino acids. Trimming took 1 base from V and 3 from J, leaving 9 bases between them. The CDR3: CATSRVGAANEKLFF. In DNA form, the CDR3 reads TGTGCCACCAGCAGAGTCGGAGCGGCTAATGAAAAACTGTTTTTT.

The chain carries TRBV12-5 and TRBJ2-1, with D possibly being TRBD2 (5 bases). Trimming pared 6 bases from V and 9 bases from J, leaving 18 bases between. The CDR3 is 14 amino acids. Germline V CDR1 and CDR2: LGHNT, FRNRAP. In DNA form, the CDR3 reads TGTGCTAGTGGCGGCAACGGGTGGGAGAGTGAGCAGTTCTTC. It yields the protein CASGGNGWESEQFF. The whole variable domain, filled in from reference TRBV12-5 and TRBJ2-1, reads DARVTQTPRHKVTEMGQEVTMRCQPILGHNTVFWYRQTMMQGLELLAYFRNRAPLDDSGMPKDRFSAEMPDATLATLKIQPSEPRDSAVYFCASGGNGWESEQFFGPGTRLTVL.

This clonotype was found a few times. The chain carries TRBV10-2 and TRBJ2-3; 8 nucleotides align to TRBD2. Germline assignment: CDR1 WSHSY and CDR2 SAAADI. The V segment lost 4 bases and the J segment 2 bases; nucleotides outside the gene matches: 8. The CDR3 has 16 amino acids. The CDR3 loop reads CASSGNGRAYTDTQYF. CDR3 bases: TGCGCCAGCAGTGGCAACGGGAGGGCGTACACAGATACGCAGTATTTT.